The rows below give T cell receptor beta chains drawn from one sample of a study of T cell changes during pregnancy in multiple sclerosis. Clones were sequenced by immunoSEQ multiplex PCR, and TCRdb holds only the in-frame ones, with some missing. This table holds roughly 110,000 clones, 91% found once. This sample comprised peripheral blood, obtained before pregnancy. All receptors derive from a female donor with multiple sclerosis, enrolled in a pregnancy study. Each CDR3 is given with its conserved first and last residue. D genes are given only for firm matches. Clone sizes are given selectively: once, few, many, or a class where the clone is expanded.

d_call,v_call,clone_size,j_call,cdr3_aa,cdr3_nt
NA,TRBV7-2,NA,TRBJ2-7,CASSITGQQYF,TGTGCCAGCAGCATTACAGGGCAGCAGTACTTC
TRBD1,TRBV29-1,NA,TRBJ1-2,CSVLNRTGYGYTF,TGCAGCGTCCTTAATAGGACAGGTTATGGCTACACCTTC
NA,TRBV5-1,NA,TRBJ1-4,CASSRGRDSNEKLFF,TGCGCCAGCAGCCGGGGCCGGGACTCTAATGAAAAACTGTTTTTT
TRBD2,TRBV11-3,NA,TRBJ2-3,CASSPLAGGPTDTQYF,TGTGCCAGCAGCCCGTTAGCGGGGGGGCCCACAGATACGCAGTATTTT
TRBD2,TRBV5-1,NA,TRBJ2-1,CASSLGRTSGYNEQFF,TGCGCCAGCAGCTTGGGTAGGACTAGCGGTTACAATGAGCAGTTCTTC
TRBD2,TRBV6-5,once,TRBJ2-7,CASRTSGSSYEQYF,TGTGCCAGCAGGACTAGCGGGAGCTCCTACGAGCAGTACTTC
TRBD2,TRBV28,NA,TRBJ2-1,CASNPGQVGLAYNEQFF,TGTGCCAGCAATCCGGGACAAGTAGGACTAGCGTACAATGAGCAGTTCTTC
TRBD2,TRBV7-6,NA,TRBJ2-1,CASSLELAASYNEQFF,TGTGCCAGCAGCTTAGAACTAGCGGCATCCTACAATGAGCAGTTCTTC
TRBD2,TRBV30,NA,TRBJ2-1,CAWSERGWTSGSRSSSEQFF,TGTGCCTGGAGTGAGAGGGGTTGGACTAGCGGGAGTCGAAGTTCTAGTGAGCAGTTCTTC
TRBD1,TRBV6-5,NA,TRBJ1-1,CASTLQGGAGTEAFF,TGTGCCAGCACCCTACAGGGGGGGGCGGGCACTGAAGCTTTCTTT
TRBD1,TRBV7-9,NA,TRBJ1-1,CASSLDLAGTGWTEAFF,TGTGCCAGCAGCTTGGATTTGGCAGGGACAGGTTGGACTGAAGCTTTCTTT
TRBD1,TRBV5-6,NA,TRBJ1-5,CASSLRQGGNQPQHF,TGTGCCAGCAGCTTACGACAGGGGGGCAATCAGCCCCAGCATTTT
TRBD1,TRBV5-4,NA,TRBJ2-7,CASSNRDRISYEQYF,TGTGCCAGCAGTAACCGGGACAGGATCTCCTACGAGCAGTACTTC
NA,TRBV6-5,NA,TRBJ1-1,CASGRPGSTEAFF,TGTGCCAGCGGTAGGCCGGGGAGCACTGAAGCTTTCTTT
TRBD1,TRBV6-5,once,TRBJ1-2,CASSYWDSDGYTF,TGTGCCAGCAGTTACTGGGACAGCGATGGCTACACCTTC
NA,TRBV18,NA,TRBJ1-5,CASSTFRDQPQHF,TGTGCCAGCTCAACGTTTAGAGATCAGCCCCAGCATTTT
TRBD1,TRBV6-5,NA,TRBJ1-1,CASTKSGTGNEAFF,TGTGCCAGCACCAAGTCCGGGACAGGGAATGAAGCTTTCTTT
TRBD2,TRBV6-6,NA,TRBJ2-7,CASRPGLAGVGYEQYF,TGTGCCAGCAGACCCGGACTAGCGGGAGTTGGGTACGAGCAGTACTTC
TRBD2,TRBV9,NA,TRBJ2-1,CASGLAGGQDEQFF,TGTGCCAGCGGTCTAGCGGGAGGCCAGGATGAGCAGTTCTTC
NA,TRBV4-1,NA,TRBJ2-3,CASSQEVRGTQYF,TGCGCCAGCAGCCAAGAGGTTAGGGGTACGCAGTATTTT
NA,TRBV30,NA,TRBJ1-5,CAWTPSWSQSNQPQHF,TGTGCCTGGACCCCGTCGTGGAGCCAGAGCAATCAGCCCCAGCATTTT
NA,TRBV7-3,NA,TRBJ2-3,CASSLQGGITTDTQYF,TGTGCCAGCAGCTTACAAGGCGGAATCACCACAGATACGCAGTATTTT
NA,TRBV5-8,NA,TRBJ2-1,CASSWGDWALSGQFF,TGTGCCAGCAGCTGGGGGGACTGGGCATTATCAGGGCAGTTCTTC
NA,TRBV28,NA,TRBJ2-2,CASVAANTGELFF,TGTGCCAGCGTCGCGGCAAACACCGGGGAGCTGTTTTTT
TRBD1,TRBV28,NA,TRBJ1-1,CASSYDPDRDIVTEAFF,TGTGCCAGCAGTTACGACCCGGACAGGGACATAGTCACTGAAGCTTTCTTT
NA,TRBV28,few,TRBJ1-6,CASWGGSSYNSPLHF,TGTGCCAGTTGGGGGGGGAGCTCCTATAATTCACCCCTCCACTTT
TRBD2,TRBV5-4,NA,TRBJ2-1,CASSLPGLIYNEQFF,TGTGCCAGCAGCCTTCCGGGACTAATCTACAATGAGCAGTTCTTC
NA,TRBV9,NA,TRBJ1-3,CASSLPGTPGNTIYF,TGTGCCAGCAGCCTCCCCGGGACACCAGGAAACACCATATATTTT
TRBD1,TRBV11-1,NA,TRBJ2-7,CASRRTGKDYEQYF,TGTGCCAGCAGACGGACAGGAAAAGACTACGAGCAGTACTTC
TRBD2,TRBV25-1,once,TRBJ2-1,CASRSGRVHYNEQFF,TGTGCCAGCAGGAGCGGGAGGGTACACTACAATGAGCAGTTCTTC
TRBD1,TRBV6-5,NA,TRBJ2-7,CASSYVGTGEQYF,TGTGCCAGCAGTTACGTCGGGACAGGCGAGCAGTACTTC
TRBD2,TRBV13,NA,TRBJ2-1,CASSSRGLAGGPLVQFF,TGTGCCAGCAGCTCACGTGGACTAGCGGGGGGCCCTTTGGTGCAGTTCTTC
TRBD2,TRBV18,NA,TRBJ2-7,CASSPKGLAGIYEQYF,TGTGCCAGCTCACCCAAGGGACTAGCGGGGATCTACGAGCAGTACTTC
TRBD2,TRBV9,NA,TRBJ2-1,CASSAPFGTSGRNEQFF,TGTGCCAGCAGCGCCCCATTCGGGACTAGCGGGAGGAATGAGCAGTTCTTC
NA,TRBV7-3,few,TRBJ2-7,CASSVPREQYF,TGTGCCAGCAGCGTACCGAGAGAGCAGTACTTC
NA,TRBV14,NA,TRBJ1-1,CASSQGWTPTREAFF,TGTGCCAGCAGCCAAGGGTGGACACCGACACGTGAAGCTTTCTTT
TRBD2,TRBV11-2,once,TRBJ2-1,CASSLGTREGIEQFF,TGTGCCAGCAGCTTAGGTACGAGGGAGGGTATTGAGCAGTTCTTC
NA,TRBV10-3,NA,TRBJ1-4,CAISDEDSTNEKLFF,TGTGCCATCAGTGACGAAGACTCAACTAATGAAAAACTGTTTTTT
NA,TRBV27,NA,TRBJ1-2,CASSRRGAYGYTF,TGTGCCAGCAGCCGTCGGGGTGCCTATGGCTACACCTTC
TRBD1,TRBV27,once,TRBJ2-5,CASRAGTDLGTQYF,TGTGCCAGCAGGGCCGGGACAGACCTTGGGACCCAGTACTTC
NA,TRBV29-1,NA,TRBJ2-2,CSVEGPGELFF,TGCAGCGTTGAAGGGCCCGGGGAGCTGTTTTTT
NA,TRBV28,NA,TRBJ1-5,CASRGGLKDQPQHF,TGTGCCAGCAGGGGTGGACTGAAGGATCAGCCCCAGCATTTT
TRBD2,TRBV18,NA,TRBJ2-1,CASSPRGLAGVNSYNEQFF,TGTGCCAGCTCACCGAGGGGACTAGCGGGGGTGAACTCCTACAATGAGCAGTTCTTC
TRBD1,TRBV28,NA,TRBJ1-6,CAGSGTGDYNSPLHF,TGTGCCGGATCCGGGACAGGTGACTATAATTCACCCCTCCACTTT
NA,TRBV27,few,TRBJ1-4,CASSYGTTNEKLFF,TGTGCCAGCAGTTACGGGACAACTAATGAAAAACTGTTTTTT
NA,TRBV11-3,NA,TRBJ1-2,CASSLASGQRDYGYTF,TGTGCCAGCAGCTTAGCATCCGGACAGAGAGACTATGGCTACACCTTC
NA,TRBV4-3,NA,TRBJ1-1,CASSQANRNTEAFF,TGCGCCAGCAGCCAAGCAAACAGGAACACTGAAGCTTTCTTT
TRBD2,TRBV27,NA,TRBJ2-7,CASSPGTSVEQYF,TGTGCCAGCAGTCCGGGCACTAGCGTCGAGCAGTACTTC
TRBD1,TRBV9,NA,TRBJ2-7,CASSQGFGQGLYEQYF,TGTGCCAGCAGCCAAGGTTTTGGACAGGGGCTTTACGAGCAGTACTTC
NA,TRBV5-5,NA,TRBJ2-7,CASSLYFGMYEQYF,TGTGCCAGCAGCTTGTATTTCGGGATGTACGAGCAGTACTTC
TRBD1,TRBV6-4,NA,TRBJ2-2,CASSDSTGGTGELFF,TGTGCCAGCAGTGACTCGACAGGGGGCACCGGGGAGCTGTTTTTT
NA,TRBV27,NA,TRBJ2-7,CASSFSGQTLYEQYF,TGTGCCAGCAGTTTTTCCGGACAGACCCTTTACGAGCAGTACTTC
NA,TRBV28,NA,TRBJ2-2,CASSLRGNTGELFF,TGTGCCAGCAGTTTAAGGGGGAACACCGGGGAGCTGTTTTTT
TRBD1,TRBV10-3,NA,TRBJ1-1,CAIRETGVDVAFF,TGTGCCATCAGGGAGACAGGGGTAGACGTAGCTTTCTTT
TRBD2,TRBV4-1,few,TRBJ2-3,CASSLIEAGAVDTQYF,TGCGCCAGCAGCCTAATAGAAGCGGGAGCCGTAGATACGCAGTATTTT